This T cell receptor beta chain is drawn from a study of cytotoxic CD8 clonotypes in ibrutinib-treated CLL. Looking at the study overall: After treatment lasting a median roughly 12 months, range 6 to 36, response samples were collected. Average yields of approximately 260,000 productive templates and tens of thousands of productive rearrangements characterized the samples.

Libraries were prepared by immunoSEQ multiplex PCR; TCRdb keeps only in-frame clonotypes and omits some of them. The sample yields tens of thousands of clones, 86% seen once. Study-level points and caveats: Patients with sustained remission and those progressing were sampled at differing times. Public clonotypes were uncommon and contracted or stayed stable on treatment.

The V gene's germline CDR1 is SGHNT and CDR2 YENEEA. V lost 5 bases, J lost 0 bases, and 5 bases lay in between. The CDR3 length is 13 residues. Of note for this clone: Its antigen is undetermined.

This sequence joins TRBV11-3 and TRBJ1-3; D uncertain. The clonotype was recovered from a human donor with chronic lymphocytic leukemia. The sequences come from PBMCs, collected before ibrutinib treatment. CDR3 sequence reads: CASSPNSGNTIYF. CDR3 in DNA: TGTGCCAGCAGCCCGAACTCTGGAAACACCATATATTTT.